Below are 30 T cell receptor beta chains sequenced from a single sample in a study of blood T cells in healthy people across ages. Alongside a J-beta primer mix, a sample-barcoded 5' primer served in a second PCR lasting roughly 6 to 12 cycles. Via MiXCR, TCRdb re-called the 5' RACE reads, giving one row per CDR3 protein. Of more than 650,000 distinct CDR3 sequences in the sample, 22% were seen once. The sequencing input was blood. The receptors shown here come from a man between 65 and 85 years old in good health.

The chain links TRBV12-3 or TRBV12-4 to TRBJ2-4; perhaps TRBD1 as D (6 bases). The V and J ends lost 2 bases and 7 bases respectively, with 15 bases between them. The CDR3 extends over 15 amino acids. CDR3 nucleotides: TGTGCCAGCAGTTTACCGACAGGAGAGCGTAACATTCAGTACTTC. It yields the protein CASSLPTGERNIQYF.

The V gene is TRBV29-1, the J gene TRBJ2-4; 9 bases match TRBD1. After removal of 4 bases from V and 9 bases from J, the junction contained 7 bases not matched to a gene. This CDR3 is built from 13 residues. From germline, CDR1 is SQVTM and CDR2 ANQGSEA. As DNA, the CDR3 is TGCAGCGTTGCCGGGACAGGGAACTTCATTCAGTACTTC. Amino acid sequence: CSVAGTGNFIQYF.

This clonotype appeared a few times. The chain combines TRBV27 with TRBJ2-1; 7 bases are a match to TRBD2. Trimming at V came to 7 bases and at J to 1 base, leaving 7 bases not matched to a gene. CDR1 MNHEY and CDR2 SMNVEV come from the germline V gene (reference sequence). CDR3 length: 15 amino acids. The CDR3 loop is CASTYSGPSYNEQFF. The CDR3 DNA is TGTGCCAGCACTTATAGCGGGCCGTCCTACAATGAGCAGTTCTTC.

This clonotype has only one observation. The chain carries TRBV11-3 and TRBJ2-1; 11 positions agree with TRBD2. Looked up from germline, CDR1 is SGHNT and CDR2 is YENEEA. The V and J ends lost 0 bases and 1 base, in that order; junction bases with no gene match: 8. The CDR3 has 19 amino acids. The CDR3: CASSLDGTSGWGSYNEQFF. The DNA of the CDR3 is TGTGCCAGCAGCTTAGATGGGACTAGCGGTTGGGGGTCCTACAATGAGCAGTTCTTC.

This clonotype turned up a few times. J is TRBJ1-4 and V is TRBV5-1; 7 bases match TRBD1. The V gene's germline CDR1 is SGHRS and CDR2 YFSETQ. CDR3 length: 14 amino acids. V lost 4 bases and J lost 4; bases outside the gene matches: 4. Here the CDR3 reads CASSPGQYNEKLFF. In DNA form, the CDR3 reads TGCGCCAGCAGCCCGGGACAGTATAATGAAAAACTGTTTTTT.

The chain recombines TRBV4-2 with TRBJ2-7, with D possibly being TRBD2 (5 bases). CDR1 and CDR2 (germline): LGHNA, YNFKEQ. The CDR3 loop spans 14 amino acids. Trimming shortened V by 6 bases and J by 8 bases, and 20 bases separated the two germline ends. CDR3 DNA sequence: TGTGCCAGCAGAGGAGACAATGACTACGAGCAGCAGTACTTC. It yields the protein CASRGDNDYEQQYF.

The chain combines TRBV6-5 with TRBJ1-3, with TRBD1 identical over 7 bases. CDR3 length: 14 amino acids. V shed 2 bases and J 7 bases; nucleotides not matched to a gene: 5. Germline CDR1 MNHEY, CDR2 SVGAGI. CDR3 protein: CASSYTQGGNTIYF. The CDR3 DNA reads TGTGCCAGCAGTTACACGCAGGGGGGCAACACCATATATTTT.

This clonotype was detected a few times. The chain combines TRBV27 with TRBJ1-5; no firm D call. The CDR3 totals 14 residues. Deletions cut 8 bases from V and 1 base from J, with 12 bases between. CDR1 is MNHEY, CDR2 SMNVEV, per germline (reference sequence). The chain's CDR3 is CASATIGSNQPQHF. The CDR3 DNA reads as TGTGCCAGCGCAACTATCGGGAGCAATCAGCCCCAGCATTTT.

The CDR3 protein is CASSLWDLAAYYNEQFF. In DNA, the CDR3 is TGTGCCAGCAGCTTATGGGATTTAGCGGCTTACTACAATGAGCAGTTCTTC. This chain connects TRBV11-2 to TRBJ2-1, with D perhaps matching TRBD2 (6 bases). This CDR3 comprises 17 residues. CDR1 is SGHAT and CDR2 is FQNNGV in the germline V gene. Trimming shortened V by 2 bases and J by 3 bases, and 17 bases separated the two germline ends.

In this sample, this clonotype turned up many times. The chain employs TRBV28 and TRBJ1-4; D perhaps matches TRBD1 (5 bases). This CDR3 region has 17 residues. The V end was cut by 2 bases, the J end by 7 bases, with 20 bases between. CDR1 MDHEN and CDR2 SYDVKM come from the germline V gene. The CDR3 nucleotides are TGTGCCAGCAGTTTAATGGGGCGAGGACGGCGGGGTGAAAAACTGTTTTTT. This sequence encodes CASSLMGRGRRGEKLFF.

This clonotype occurred many times. This chain links TRBV3-1 with TRBJ2-2; no clear D. V lost 1 base and J 1 base, leaving 4 bases between the germline ends. CDR3 length: 14 residues. Germline V gives CDR1 LGHDT, CDR2 YNNKEL (reference sequence). Here the CDR3 DNA reads TGTGCCAGCAGCCAAGGCAGGAACACCGGGGAGCTGTTTTTT. As protein: CASSQGRNTGELFF.

This clonotype has at least ten counts. V is TRBV3-1 and J is TRBJ2-1, with a possible D match to TRBD2 (6 bases). Germline V gives CDR1 LGHDT, CDR2 YNNKEL (reference sequence). The CDR3 has 15 amino acids. V was pared by 4 bases and J by 7 bases, with 17 bases between. CDR3 DNA: TGTGCCAGCAGCCGAGAGACTAGTAGTAGGAATGAGCAGTTCTTC. Its translation is CASSRETSSRNEQFF.

This clonotype has just a few counts. The chain links TRBV5-1 to TRBJ2-1, with 11 bases fitting TRBD2. Germline CDR1 and CDR2: SGHRS and YFSETQ. This CDR3 is built from 16 residues. Germline trimming cut 2 bases from V and 6 bases from J; bases unmatched to any gene: 7. The CDR3 region is CASSFRLAGTRNEQFF. CDR3 nucleotide sequence: TGCGCCAGCAGCTTTAGACTAGCGGGGACCCGCAATGAGCAGTTCTTC.

This chain joins TRBV25-1 and TRBJ2-7; TRBD2 might be the D (5 bases). The CDR3 spans 13 residues. The germline V gene has CDR1 MGHDK and CDR2 SYGVNS. The V gene lost 4 bases and the J gene lost 4 bases, with 11 bases spanning the gap. The CDR3 region is CASSARSGYEQYF. As DNA, the CDR3 is TGTGCCAGCAGTGCTCGAAGCGGATACGAGCAGTACTTC.

This clonotype came up a few times. This rearrangement joins TRBV7-2 to TRBJ1-1, with no clear D. This CDR3 comprises 15 residues. Per the germline V gene, CDR1 is SGHTA and CDR2 is FQGNSA. V lost 3 bases to trimming and J lost 0 bases, with 11 bases between them. CDR3 nucleotide sequence: TGTGCCAGCAGCTTTCGACGGAGCATGAACACTGAAGCTTTCTTT. This translates into CASSFRRSMNTEAFF.

CDR3 in amino acids: CSARVGSSLSTDTQYF. Here the CDR3 DNA reads TGCAGTGCTAGAGTTGGCTCATCGTTGAGCACAGATACGCAGTATTTT. The chain couples TRBV20-1 to TRBJ2-3, with D unclear. This CDR3 spans 16 amino acids. Trimming shortened V by 1 base and J by 0 bases, and 14 bases separated the two germline ends. In germline, CDR1 is DFQATT, CDR2 SNEGSKA (reference sequence).

This clonotype turned up a few times. The chain employs TRBV4-2 and TRBJ2-1; TRBD1 matches 8 bases. Germline trimming cut 4 bases from V and 5 bases from J; bases unmatched to any gene: 10. The CDR3 extends over 16 amino acids. Germline loops: CDR1 LGHNA, CDR2 YNFKEQ. The CDR3 spells CASSRRTGLENNEQFF. CDR3 in DNA: TGTGCCAGCAGCCGGAGGACAGGGTTGGAAAACAATGAGCAGTTCTTC.

This clonotype was picked up a small number of times. CDR3 sequence reads: CASSYYGTGQLGGNTIYF. The CDR3 region has the DNA TGTGCCAGCAGTTACTACGGGACAGGACAATTGGGGGGAAACACCATATATTTT. The chain joins TRBV6-5 to TRBJ1-3, with 8 positions matching TRBD1. The V segment lost 1 base and the J segment 4 bases; nucleotides outside the gene matches: 12. The germline gives CDR1 MNHEY, CDR2 SVGAGI. This CDR3 is 18 amino acids long.

The chain couples TRBV5-1 to TRBJ2-5; 10 positions match TRBD2. Germline V lookup: CDR1 SGHRS, CDR2 YFSETQ. The CDR3 runs to 15 residues. Losses at the gene ends were 0 bases for V and 4 bases for J; bases not matched to a gene: 3. The CDR3 nucleotides are TGCGCCAGCAGCTTGGGACTAGCGGGTCCAGAGACCCAGTACTTC. Its protein is CASSLGLAGPETQYF.

Only a few counts were recorded for this clonotype. CDR3 coding DNA: TGCGCCAGCATTACAGGGGAAAGCTCCTACGAGCAGTACGTC. Its protein is CASITGESSYEQYV. The rearrangement links TRBV10-2 to TRBJ2-7; TRBD1 agrees at 7 bases. This CDR3 is built from 14 residues. The germline gives CDR1 WSHSY, CDR2 SAAADI. With 7 bases clipped from V and 0 bases from J, the junction kept 6 bases outside the gene matches.

The chain uses TRBV3-1 and TRBJ1-1, with a weak D call TRBD1 (5 bases). There are 12 residues in the CDR3. Germline-derived CDR1 and CDR2 are LGHDT and YNNKEL (reference sequence). Between the trimmed V and J ends, which lost 4 bases and 7 bases, there was a span of 10 bases. The CDR3 here is CASSRRDYEAFF. For the CDR3, the DNA is TGTGCCAGCAGCCGTAGGGACTATGAAGCTTTCTTT.

This clonotype was picked up many times. This sequence joins TRBV7-2 and TRBJ2-5; D is ambiguous. The CDR3 has 15 residues. V was shortened by 1 base and J by 2 bases, with 11 bases between the two germline ends. Germline V gene sequence: CDR1 SGHTA, CDR2 FQGNSA. CDR3 coding DNA: TGTGCCAGCAGCTTAGGGGGAAGGGAACAAGAGACCCAGTACTTC. As protein: CASSLGGREQETQYF.

A few counts support this clonotype. The CDR3 nucleotides read TGTGCCAGCAGCCAATTCCGGACTAGTGGTAATGAGCAGTTCTTC. Translation: CASSQFRTSGNEQFF. The V call is TRBV3-1, the J call TRBJ2-1; TRBD2 aligns across 7 bases. Germline trimming cut 2 bases from V and 7 bases from J; bases unmatched to any gene: 8. The germline CDR1 and CDR2 sequences are LGHDT and YNNKEL (reference sequence). The CDR3 runs 15 residues.

A word on this clonotype: A single base separates this from a much larger clone, so it may be a read error. The chain links TRBV5-1 to TRBJ1-2; D unresolved. The V end was cut by 0 bases, the J end by 7 bases, with 16 bases between. This CDR3 comprises 15 residues. CDR1 is SGHRS, CDR2 YFSETQ, per germline. CDR3 nucleotides: TGCGCCAGCAGCTTGGCCCGAGACGTCCTTTCTGGCTACACCTTC. Its translation: CASSLARDVLSGYTF.

The rearrangement joins TRBV25-1 to TRBJ2-7; 7 bases align to TRBD2. The CDR3 spans 12 residues. After removal of 4 bases from V and 4 bases from J, the junction contained 1 base not matched to a gene. Germline CDR1 MGHDK, CDR2 SYGVNS. The DNA for the CDR3 is TGTGCCAGCAGTGTGGGACTATACGAGCAGTACTTC. Residues: CASSVGLYEQYF.

This clonotype was seen only a few times. A clone one base away is much larger, so this may be a read error. The J gene is TRBJ1-5, the V gene TRBV4-1, with 7 bases that match TRBD1. Looked up from germline, CDR1 is MGHRA and CDR2 is YSYEKL. V lost 0 bases, J lost 6 bases, and 8 bases stayed unmatched. This CDR3 is built from 16 residues. The CDR3 DNA follows: TGCGCCAGCAGCCAAGAGATACAGGGGCTCGGTCAGCCCCAGCATTTT. As protein: CASSQEIQGLGQPQHF.

The rearrangement links TRBV14 to TRBJ2-5; D is uncertain. Germline CDR1 is SGHDN and CDR2 is FVKESK. The CDR3 totals 16 residues. V shed 5 bases and J shed 4 bases, with 20 bases lying between them. The chain's CDR3 is CASSSTNNRDLETQYF. The CDR3 DNA is TGTGCCAGCAGCTCAACAAACAACAGAGACCTAGAGACCCAGTACTTC.

The chain joins TRBV12-3 or TRBV12-4 to TRBJ2-6; D unresolved. The germline V and J ends were trimmed by 6 bases and 3 bases, with 6 bases remaining between them. The CDR3 is made up of 13 amino acids. The CDR3 spells CASSKYGANVLTF. The CDR3 bases are TGTGCCAGCAGCAAATATGGGGCCAACGTCCTGACTTTC.

This clonotype was recorded many times. The chain links TRBV12-3 or TRBV12-4 to TRBJ2-5, with a possible D match to TRBD2 (5 bases). The V gene lost 3 bases and the J gene lost 3 bases, with 5 bases spanning the gap. This CDR3 spans 12 amino acids. CDR3 in amino acids: CASSLREETQYF. The DNA of the CDR3 is TGTGCCAGCAGTTTGAGGGAAGAGACCCAGTACTTC.

This clonotype was recorded a few times. The rearrangement links TRBV6-1 to TRBJ2-5; maybe TRBD1 (6 bases). The end of the DNA fits TRBJ2-1 better, so the J call may be wrong. The CDR3 has 12 residues. Germline CDR1 MNHNS, CDR2 SASEGT. The CDR3 is CASSVLGAEQFF. The CDR3 DNA reads TGTGCCAGCAGTGTACTGGGGGCAGAGCAGTTCTTC.